These T cell receptor beta chains were read from a single sample in a study of blood T cell repertoires in COVID-19. The assay was immunoSEQ multiplex PCR, and TCRdb's table has in-frame clones only and misses some. The sample consists of 100,000 to 110,000 clones, 80% of them appearing once. The sample taken for sequencing was peripheral blood. The receptor source for this set is a man aged 65 to 85 with active or convalescent COVID-19. CDR3s leave out the opening cysteine and the closing phenylalanine or tryptophan. Each record gives: J gene, V gene, CDR3 protein.

>TRBJ1-1|TRBV5-4
ASSLRQPHGWTEAF
>TRBJ2-1|TRBV7-8
ASSPRGRGGLTYNEQF
>TRBJ1-2|TRBV29-1
SVEVSSYGYT
>TRBJ2-5|TRBV21-1
ASSQPQGEETQY
>TRBJ2-1|TRBV7-9
ASSQRTGAFYNEQF
>TRBJ1-1|TRBV7-2
ASSLAGQPLVAF
>TRBJ2-1|TRBV7-3
ASSLSGTSSYNEQF
>TRBJ1-1|TRBV27
ASNEGGARRNTEAF
>TRBJ1-1|TRBV14
ASSQVAGNTEAF
>TRBJ2-1|TRBV7-2
ASSLMRGGLYNEQF
>TRBJ1-1|TRBV19
ASSIGTVTEAF
>TRBJ2-7|TRBV5-6
ASRDLDRGPYEQY